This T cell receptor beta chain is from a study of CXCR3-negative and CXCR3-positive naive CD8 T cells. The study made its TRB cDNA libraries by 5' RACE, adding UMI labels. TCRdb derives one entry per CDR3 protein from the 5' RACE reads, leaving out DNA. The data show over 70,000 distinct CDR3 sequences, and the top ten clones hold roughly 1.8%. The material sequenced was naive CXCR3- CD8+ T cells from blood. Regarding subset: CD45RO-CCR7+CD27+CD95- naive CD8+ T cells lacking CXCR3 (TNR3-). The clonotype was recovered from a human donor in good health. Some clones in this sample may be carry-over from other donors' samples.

CDR3 sequence: CASPRQGIPNTEAFF. The chain employs TRBV10-1 and TRBJ1-1; absent DNA, TCRdb's TRBD1 call cannot be checked. This CDR3 has 15 amino acids. CDR1 is WNHNN, CDR2 SYGVQD, per germline (reference sequence).